This is a list of T cell receptor beta chains from one sample in a study of CD8 T cells in Susac syndrome. In TCRdb, the immunoSEQ multiplex PCR reads were re-called with MiXCR into one record per CDR3 protein. The table has approximately 75,000 distinct CDR3 sequences, around 95% seen once. Sequencing used CD8+ T cells from PBMCs. These receptors came from a human donor in good health. Each CDR3 is given with its conserved first and last residue. A D gene is named only where the DNA matches it firmly. Clone size is stated in some rows and not others, as once, few, many or a class when expanded.

V: TRBV19; D: NA; size: NA; J: TRBJ1-4; DNA: TGTGCCAGTAGTATAGGCGCAGTCGGCGGTGAAAAACTGTTTTTT; CDR3: CASSIGAVGGEKLFF
V: TRBV27; D: NA; size: NA; J: TRBJ2-1; DNA: TGTGCCAGTTCTCGGGGTCCCAATGAGCAGTTCTTC; CDR3: CASSRGPNEQFF
V: TRBV4-2; D: NA; size: NA; J: TRBJ2-7; DNA: TGTGCCAGCAGCCAAGACGGGGACGTCCACGAGCAGTACTTC; CDR3: CASSQDGDVHEQYF
V: TRBV13; D: TRBD1; size: NA; J: TRBJ2-7; DNA: TGTGCCAGCAGCTTCTCAACAGGGGTCCGGTACGAGCAGTACTTC; CDR3: CASSFSTGVRYEQYF
V: TRBV27; D: NA; size: NA; J: TRBJ2-7; DNA: TGTGCCAGCAGTAGCTCAGCGGGCCTGATGGTTTACGAGCAGTACTTC; CDR3: CASSSSAGLMVYEQYF
V: TRBV4-2; D: NA; size: NA; J: TRBJ2-5; DNA: TGTGCCAGCAGCCAAGCTGGGGAGGGGGAAGAGACCCAGTACTTC; CDR3: CASSQAGEGEETQYF
V: TRBV28; D: NA; size: NA; J: TRBJ2-7; DNA: TGTGCCAGCAGTTTCTCAGAGGTGTACGAGCAGTACTTC; CDR3: CASSFSEVYEQYF
V: TRBV7-9; D: NA; size: NA; J: TRBJ2-1; DNA: TGTGCCAGCAACGTTGGCAGCGGTGGTGAGCAGTTCTTC; CDR3: CASNVGSGGEQFF
V: TRBV28; D: NA; size: NA; J: TRBJ2-5; DNA: TGTGCCAGCAGTTTGGTACAGCAAGAGACCCAGTACTTC; CDR3: CASSLVQQETQYF
V: TRBV9; D: NA; size: few; J: TRBJ1-1; DNA: TGTGCCAGCAGCGAAATGAACACTGAAGCTTTCTTT; CDR3: CASSEMNTEAFF
V: TRBV27; D: NA; size: NA; J: TRBJ1-5; DNA: TGTGCCAGCAGTTCTGCGACAGGACGCAATCAGCCCCAGCATTTT; CDR3: CASSSATGRNQPQHF
V: TRBV13; D: NA; size: NA; J: TRBJ2-5; DNA: TGTGCCAGCTGCCAAAGACTAACGGGGTTATCGGCCGGAGATACCCAGTACTTC; CDR3: CASCQRLTGLSAGDTQYF
V: TRBV6-5; D: NA; size: NA; J: TRBJ2-7; DNA: TGTGCCAGCAGTTACTTAAACGGGGTCTCCTACGAGCAGTACTTC; CDR3: CASSYLNGVSYEQYF
V: TRBV12-3/TRBV12-4; D: NA; size: NA; J: TRBJ2-7; DNA: TGTGCCAGCAGTTTGACTAATTACGAGCAGTACTTC; CDR3: CASSLTNYEQYF
V: TRBV19; D: NA; size: NA; J: TRBJ2-3; DNA: TGTGCCAGTAGTATTTTAGGGGAAGATACGCAGTATTTT; CDR3: CASSILGEDTQYF
V: TRBV27; D: NA; size: NA; J: TRBJ2-1; DNA: TGTGCCACCAGGGGGGACAACAATGAGCAGTTCTTC; CDR3: CATRGDNNEQFF
V: TRBV27; D: NA; size: once; J: TRBJ1-1; DNA: TGTGCCAGCAGTTTCGGACAGTCGAACACTGAAGCTTTCTTT; CDR3: CASSFGQSNTEAFF
V: TRBV27; D: TRBD1; size: NA; J: TRBJ2-2; DNA: TGTGCCAGCAGTTTAGGGGACAGCCCCAACGGGGAGCTGTTTTTT; CDR3: CASSLGDSPNGELFF
V: TRBV4-2; D: NA; size: NA; J: TRBJ2-2; DNA: TGTGCCAGCAGCCAAGTCGGAGGGGAAACCGGGGAGCTGTTTTTT; CDR3: CASSQVGGETGELFF
V: TRBV15; D: NA; size: NA; J: TRBJ2-2; DNA: TGTGCCACCAGCCCGAGACTTGACACGTCTGCCCCTAACACCGGGGAGCTGTTTTTT; CDR3: CATSPRLDTSAPNTGELFF
V: TRBV23-1; D: NA; size: once; J: TRBJ2-4; DNA: TGCGCCAGCAGTCCCCCTTTAAGGACTCGGCCATTCCTTAAGTACTTC; CDR3: CASSPPLRTRPFLKYF
V: TRBV5-1; D: TRBD1; size: NA; J: TRBJ2-7; DNA: TGCGCCAGCAGCCCGGGGACAGGGGGCCCCTACGAGCAGTACTTC; CDR3: CASSPGTGGPYEQYF
V: TRBV27; D: NA; size: NA; J: TRBJ1-2; DNA: TGTGCCAGCAGTTTATCGTTGGCAGCAAACTATGGCTACACCTTC; CDR3: CASSLSLAANYGYTF
V: TRBV7-3; D: NA; size: NA; J: TRBJ2-2; DNA: TGTGCCAGCAGCTCCAGGGCCCAAAGTTCACCCGGGGAGCTGTTTTTT; CDR3: CASSSRAQSSPGELFF
V: TRBV7-3; D: NA; size: NA; J: TRBJ2-2; DNA: TGTGCCAGCAGCGAAGGGGCAGGGGAGCTGTTTTTT; CDR3: CASSEGAGELFF
V: TRBV10-3; D: NA; size: NA; J: TRBJ2-2; DNA: TGTGCCATCACCGATGGGCGGGAGCTGTTTTTT; CDR3: CAITDGRELFF
V: TRBV6-4; D: NA; size: NA; J: TRBJ1-1; DNA: TGTGCCAGCAGGGAACAGGGCATGAACACTGAAGCTTTCTTT; CDR3: CASREQGMNTEAFF
V: TRBV14; D: NA; size: NA; J: TRBJ2-3; DNA: TGTGCCAGCAGCCACGGCGTCAGGGATACGCAGTATTTT; CDR3: CASSHGVRDTQYF
V: TRBV7-9; D: TRBD2; size: NA; J: TRBJ2-5; DNA: TGTGCCAGCAGCTTAGACTGGTCTAGCGGGGGCGAAGAGACCCAGTACTTC; CDR3: CASSLDWSSGGEETQYF
V: TRBV29-1; D: NA; size: NA; J: TRBJ2-6; DNA: TGCAGCGTCATAACGGTCTCTGGGGCCAACGTCCTGACTTTC; CDR3: CSVITVSGANVLTF
V: TRBV12-3/TRBV12-4; D: TRBD1; size: NA; J: TRBJ2-2; DNA: TGTGCCAGCAGTCCCTCGACAGGGAAGACGAACACCGGGGAGCTGTTTTTT; CDR3: CASSPSTGKTNTGELFF
V: TRBV9; D: TRBD2; size: NA; J: TRBJ2-5; DNA: TGTGCCAGCAGCGTGGGGACTAGCGGGGGTTCGGGAGAGACCCAGTACTTC; CDR3: CASSVGTSGGSGETQYF
V: TRBV12-3/TRBV12-4; D: TRBD2; size: NA; J: TRBJ2-3; DNA: TGTGCCAGCAGACCGCCTAGCGGGGGACCTAGCACAGATACGCAGTATTTT; CDR3: CASRPPSGGPSTDTQYF
V: TRBV29-1; D: TRBD2; size: NA; J: TRBJ2-5; DNA: TGCAGCGTTGAAAGGCGGGGGGCCCAAGAGACCCAGTACTTC; CDR3: CSVERRGAQETQYF
V: TRBV10-3; D: TRBD1; size: NA; J: TRBJ2-3; DNA: TGTGCCATCAAAGATTTGAATACGGGACAGGGGGGAGATACGCAGTATTTT; CDR3: CAIKDLNTGQGGDTQYF
V: TRBV4-1; D: NA; size: once; J: TRBJ2-5; DNA: TGCGCCAGCAGCCAAAGAATACATCTCACCCAAGAGACCCAGTACTTC; CDR3: CASSQRIHLTQETQYF
V: TRBV12-3/TRBV12-4; D: TRBD1; size: NA; J: TRBJ1-4; DNA: TGTGCCAGCAGTCCGCCAGGGGGGGATAGTAATGAAAAACTGTTTTTT; CDR3: CASSPPGGDSNEKLFF
V: TRBV7-9; D: NA; size: once; J: TRBJ1-2; DNA: TGTGCCAGCAGCTATAGCAGGGCAGATAACTATGGCTACACCTTC; CDR3: CASSYSRADNYGYTF
V: TRBV29-1; D: NA; size: NA; J: TRBJ1-1; DNA: TGCAGCGTTGAAGCGCGACAGGACCTTGAAGCTTTCTTT; CDR3: CSVEARQDLEAFF
V: TRBV27; D: NA; size: NA; J: TRBJ1-2; DNA: TGTGCCAGCAGTTTAGTGATGGGGACACCCAAGGATGGCTACACCTTC; CDR3: CASSLVMGTPKDGYTF
V: TRBV23-1; D: TRBD2; size: NA; J: TRBJ2-5; DNA: TGCGCCAGCAGTCAAGGCGTAGGACTAGCGGGTCCTATCCAAGAGACCCAGTACTTC; CDR3: CASSQGVGLAGPIQETQYF
V: TRBV6-5; D: TRBD1; size: NA; J: TRBJ2-1; DNA: TGTGCCAGCAGGGAGACAGGGGGCAATGAGCAGTTCTTC; CDR3: CASRETGGNEQFF
V: TRBV5-1; D: NA; size: NA; J: TRBJ2-7; DNA: TGCGCCAGCAGCCCCGGAGGGAGCTCCTACGAGCAGTACTTC; CDR3: CASSPGGSSYEQYF
V: TRBV5-6; D: TRBD1; size: NA; J: TRBJ2-3; DNA: TGTGCCAGCAGCCCGCAGGGGGCAGATACGCAGTATTTT; CDR3: CASSPQGADTQYF
V: TRBV28; D: NA; size: NA; J: TRBJ2-5; DNA: TGTGCCAGCAGTCGATCCCTTGGGGGACCTCAAGAGACCCAGTACTTC; CDR3: CASSRSLGGPQETQYF
V: TRBV28; D: NA; size: NA; J: TRBJ2-3; DNA: TGTGCCAGCAGTTGGATCGGTGAGTCCACAGATACGCAGTATTTT; CDR3: CASSWIGESTDTQYF
V: TRBV5-1; D: NA; size: few; J: TRBJ1-4; DNA: TGCGCCAGCAGTATGACAACTAATGAAAAACTGTTTTTT; CDR3: CASSMTTNEKLFF
V: TRBV19; D: TRBD1; size: NA; J: TRBJ1-4; DNA: TGTGCCAGTAGTCTCCGGGACAGGGTTGGTGAAAAACTGTTTTTT; CDR3: CASSLRDRVGEKLFF
V: TRBV19; D: NA; size: NA; J: TRBJ1-4; DNA: TGTGCCAGCCTCAGGGGTCTCGGTGAAAAACTGTTTTTT; CDR3: CASLRGLGEKLFF
V: TRBV2; D: NA; size: NA; J: TRBJ2-5; DNA: TGTGCCAGCAGGCCCACGGAGCGGTTACAAGAGACCCAGTACTTC; CDR3: CASRPTERLQETQYF
V: TRBV30; D: TRBD2; size: NA; J: TRBJ2-1; DNA: TGTGCCTGGAGCGAAGGACTAGCGGGGGGGAGTGAGAATGAGCAGTTCTTC; CDR3: CAWSEGLAGGSENEQFF
V: TRBV30; D: NA; size: NA; J: TRBJ2-2; DNA: TGTGCCCGCAGGAGGGCGGCCGGGGAGCTGTTTTTT; CDR3: CARRRAAGELFF